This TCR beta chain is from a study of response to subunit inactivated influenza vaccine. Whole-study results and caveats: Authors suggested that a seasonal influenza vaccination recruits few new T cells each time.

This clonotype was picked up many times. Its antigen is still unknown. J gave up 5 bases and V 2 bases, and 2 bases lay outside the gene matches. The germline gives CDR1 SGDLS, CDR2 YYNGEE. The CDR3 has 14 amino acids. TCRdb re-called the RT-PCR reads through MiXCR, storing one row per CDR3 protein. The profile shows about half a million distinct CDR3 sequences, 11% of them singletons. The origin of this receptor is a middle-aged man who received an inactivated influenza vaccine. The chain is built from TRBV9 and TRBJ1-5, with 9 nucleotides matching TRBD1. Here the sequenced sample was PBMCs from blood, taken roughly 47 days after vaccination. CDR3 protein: CASSVGQGDQPQHF. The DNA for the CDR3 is TGTGCCAGCAGCGTGGGACAGGGAGATCAGCCCCAGCATTTT.